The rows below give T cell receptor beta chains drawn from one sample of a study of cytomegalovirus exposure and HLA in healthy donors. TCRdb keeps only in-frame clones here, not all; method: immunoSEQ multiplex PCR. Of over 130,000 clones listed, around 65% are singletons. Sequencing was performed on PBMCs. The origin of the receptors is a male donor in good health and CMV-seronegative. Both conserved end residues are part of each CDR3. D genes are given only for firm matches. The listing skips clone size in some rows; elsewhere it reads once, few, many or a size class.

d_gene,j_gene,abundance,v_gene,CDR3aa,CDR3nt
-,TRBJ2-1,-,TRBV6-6,CASRSGLYNEQFF,TGTGCCAGCAGGTCGGGACTCTACAATGAGCAGTTCTTC
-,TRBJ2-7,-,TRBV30,CAWRGQGSSYEQYF,TGTGCCTGGAGGGGCCAGGGAAGCTCCTACGAGCAGTACTTC
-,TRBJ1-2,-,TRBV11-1,CASSPVRGNYGYTF,TGTGCCAGCAGCCCAGTCAGGGGTAACTATGGCTACACCTTC
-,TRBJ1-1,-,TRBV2,CASRPEDTEAFF,TGTGCCAGTAGGCCTGAGGACACTGAAGCTTTCTTT
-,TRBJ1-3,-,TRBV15,CATSRSTSSGNTIYF,TGTGCCACCAGCAGATCCACGAGCTCTGGAAACACCATATATTTT
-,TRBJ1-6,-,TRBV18,CASSPQGGSYNSPLHF,TGTGCCAGCTCACCACAGGGGGGGTCCTATAATTCACCCCTCCACTTT
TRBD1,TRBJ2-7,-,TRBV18,CASQGQGLDEQYF,TGTGCCAGCCAGGGACAGGGTCTAGACGAGCAGTACTTC
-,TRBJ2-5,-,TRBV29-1,CSHGSQETQYF,TGCAGCCATGGCTCCCAAGAGACCCAGTACTTC
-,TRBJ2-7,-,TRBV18,CASSAQGGSYEQYF,TGTGCCAGCTCAGCCCAGGGTGGCTCCTACGAGCAGTACTTC
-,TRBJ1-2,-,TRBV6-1,CASSESGYYGYTF,TGTGCCAGCAGTGAATCAGGATACTATGGCTACACCTTC
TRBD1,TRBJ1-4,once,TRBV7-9,CASSLLGQTNEKLFF,TGTGCCAGCAGCCTACTGGGACAGACTAATGAAAAACTGTTTTTT
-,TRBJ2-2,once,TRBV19,CASSSYRDTGELFF,TGTGCCAGTAGTTCTTACAGGGACACCGGGGAGCTGTTTTTT
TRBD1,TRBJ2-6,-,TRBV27,CASSSWTGASSGANVLTF,TGTGCCAGCAGTTCGTGGACAGGAGCGTCCTCTGGGGCCAACGTCCTGACTTTC